The 24 T cell receptor beta chains reported below all come from one sample, sequenced in a study of Ad26.COV2.S vaccination and SARS-CoV-2 variants (dated by TCRdb to the early 2020s). What the treatment or condition label conveys for this sample: 15 to 20 received Ad26.COV2.S at low or high dose, single or two shots; roughly five received placebo; per-sample allocation not given. Repertoires of vaccine and placebo recipients were sequenced from samples taken on day 63 after the first injection. To prepare the library, the immunoSEQ multiplex PCR assay was applied. The source is immuneACCESS, and TCRdb retained only in-frame sequences with V and J called. Part of the clones is not carried over; for the studies checked, unresolved V genes explain less than half of this, and the remainder is unexplained. This sample is represented by approximately 300,000 clones; around four fifths of them were singletons. 2.1% of the sample lies in the top ten.

Here the sequenced sample was peripheral blood, taken in a trial of Ad26.COV2.S vaccine versus placebo. The source of these receptors is a person between 18 and 59 years old who received the Ad26.COV2.S COVID-19 vaccine or a placebo.

The chain combines TRBV27 with TRBJ1-1, with D unresolved. The CDR3 extends over 13 amino acids. Germline CDR1 is MNHEY and CDR2 is SMNVEV (reference sequence). V shed 1 base and J shed 4 bases, with 7 bases lying between them. CDR3 region: CASSLLGSTEAFF. DNA for the CDR3: TGTGCCAGCAGTTTATTAGGCAGCACTGAAGCTTTCTTT.

This clone has a single count. The chain employs TRBV24-1 and TRBJ2-2; tentatively, D is TRBD1 (5 bases). The CDR3 loop spans 14 amino acids. With 5 bases removed from V and 3 bases from J, the gap between germline ends came to 9 bases. Germline-derived CDR1 and CDR2 are KGHDR and SFDVKD. The chain's CDR3 is CATSGQLHTGELFF. In DNA, the CDR3 is TGTGCCACCAGTGGACAGCTACACACCGGGGAGCTGTTTTTT.

This clone was picked up a small number of times. The chain couples TRBV5-1 to TRBJ2-2; no reliable D call. Per germline, CDR1 SGHRS and CDR2 YFSETQ. This CDR3 region has 14 residues. V was clipped by 0 bases and J by 3 bases, with 6 bases between them. CDR3 nucleotide sequence: TGCGCCAGCAGCTTGGTTTTGGACACCGGGGAGCTGTTTTTT. As protein: CASSLVLDTGELFF.

The CDR3 here is CASRTGTSGVDTQYF. The CDR3 DNA reads as TGCGCCAGCAGGACCGGGACTAGCGGGGTTGATACGCAGTATTTT. The chain joins TRBV5-1 to TRBJ2-3, with 13 bases matching TRBD2. Germline trimming cut 5 bases from V and 6 bases from J; bases unmatched to any gene: 6. CDR1 is SGHRS, CDR2 YFSETQ, per germline. The CDR3 has 15 residues. The whole variable domain, filled in from reference TRBV5-1 and TRBJ2-3, reads KAGVTQTPRYLIKTRGQQVTLSCSPISGHRSVSWYQQTPGQGLQFLFEYFSETQRNKGNFPGRFSGRQFSNSRSEMNVSTLELGDSALYLCASRTGTSGVDTQYFGPGTRLTVL.

The rearrangement links TRBV4-2 to TRBJ2-3; no reliable D call. V was cut by 1 base and J by 7 bases, with 6 bases left in between. The CDR3 extends over 12 amino acids. Germline V gives CDR1 LGHNA, CDR2 YNFKEQ. CDR3 loop: CASSQVGNTQYF. DNA for the CDR3: TGTGCCAGCAGCCAAGTCGGAAATACGCAGTATTTT.

The chain couples TRBV5-6 to TRBJ1-4, with D uncertain. This CDR3 is built from 14 residues. The germline V gene has CDR1 SGHDT and CDR2 YYEEEE. V shed 2 bases and J shed 11 bases, with 16 bases lying between them. The DNA of the CDR3 is TGTGCCAGCAGCTTTTGGGGTATGCGGTGGAAACTGTTTTTT. As protein: CASSFWGMRWKLFF. Full variable domain (missing parts from reference TRBV5-6 and TRBJ1-4): DAGVTQSPTHLIKTRGQQVTLRCSPKSGHDTVSWYQQALGQGPQFIFQYYEEEERQRGNFPDRFSGHQFPNYSSELNVNALLLGDSALYLCASSFWGMRWKLFFGSGTQLSVL.

V usage is TRBV11-2 and J usage is TRBJ1-6, with unresolved D. The V end lost 3 bases, the J end lost 10 bases, and 16 bases lay between the germline ends. The CDR3 consists of 15 residues. Germline lookup yields CDR1 SGHAT and CDR2 FQNNGV. The CDR3 loop reads CASSFQLVQGSPLHF. The CDR3 DNA follows: TGTGCCAGCAGCTTCCAACTAGTACAAGGATCACCCCTCCACTTT. The full variable domain, rest sourced from reference TRBV11-2 and TRBJ1-6, is EAGVAQSPRYKIIEKRQSVAFWCNPISGHATLYWYQQILGQGPKLLIQFQNNGVVDDSQLPKDRFSAERLKGVDSTLKIQPAKLEDSAVYLCASSFQLVQGSPLHFGNGTRLTVT.

This clone showed up just once. The rearrangement links TRBV19 to TRBJ2-3; the match to TRBD2 covers 15 bases. Looked up from germline, CDR1 is LNHDA and CDR2 is SQIVND (reference sequence). Trimming removed 4 bases from V and 7 bases from J; junction bases left unmatched: 6. This CDR3 contains 16 residues. In DNA, the CDR3 is TGTGCCAGTAGTACAACCGGACTAGCGGGGGGGAATACGCAGTATTTT. Translated, it gives CASSTTGLAGGNTQYF. The entire variable domain, with the rest obtained from reference TRBV19 and TRBJ2-3, is as follows: DGGITQSPKYLFRKEGQNVTLSCEQNLNHDAMYWYRQDPGQGLRLIYYSQIVNDFQKGDIAEGYSVSREKKESFPLTVTSAQKNPTAFYLCASSTTGLAGGNTQYFGPGTRLTVL.

This clone has more than one count but fewer than ten. The chain couples TRBV7-6 to TRBJ1-6; 10 positions match TRBD1. CDR1 is SGHVS and CDR2 is FNYEAQ in the germline V gene. Germline trimming cut 6 bases from V and 8 bases from J; bases unmatched to any gene: 10. CDR3 length: 16 amino acids. CDR3 protein: CASSHEIGTGDSPLHF. The CDR3 DNA sequence: TGTGCCAGCAGTCACGAGATTGGGACAGGGGATTCACCCCTCCACTTT. Full variable domain (missing parts from reference TRBV7-6 and TRBJ1-6): GAGVSQSPRYKVTKRGQDVALRCDPISGHVSLYWYRQALGQGPEFLTYFNYEAQQDKSGLPNDRFSAERPEGSISTLTIQRTEQRDSAMYRCASSHEIGTGDSPLHFGNGTRLTVT.

This clone appeared a few times. This chain links TRBV28 with TRBJ2-7; D ambiguous. The CDR3 covers 13 residues. Germline V gives CDR1 MDHEN, CDR2 SYDVKM. Between the trimmed V and J ends, which lost 4 bases and 3 bases, there was a span of 10 bases. CDR3 sequence (DNA): TGTGCCAGCAGTTATCAGGTTTACTACGAGCAGTACTTC. It translates to CASSYQVYYEQYF.

The chain combines TRBV6-4 with TRBJ2-1; D is possibly TRBD1 (6 bases). The CDR3 is made up of 15 amino acids. The germline V gene has CDR1 MRHNA and CDR2 SNTAGT. The V end lost 5 bases, the J end lost 0 bases, and 11 bases lay between the germline ends. The DNA of the CDR3 is TGTGCCAGCAGTCCCGACAGGCTCTCCTACAATGAGCAGTTCTTC. Translated: CASSPDRLSYNEQFF.

J is TRBJ2-6 and V is TRBV2; D not resolved. This CDR3 is built from 16 residues. V shed 1 base and J shed 2 bases, with 9 bases lying between them. Germline V gene lookup returns CDR1 SNHLY and CDR2 FYNNEI. The CDR3 DNA follows: TGTGCCAGCAGTGAAGTGGGTGGTGCTGGGGCCAACGTCCTGACTTTC. Translating gives CASSEVGGAGANVLTF.

The chain combines TRBV12-5 with TRBJ1-2; 8 bases align to TRBD1. The trim removed 0 bases at V and 13 bases at J, leaving 4 bases unmatched. The germline CDR1 and CDR2 sequences are LGHNT and FRNRAP. The CDR3 runs to 12 residues. In nucleotides, the CDR3 is TGTGCTAGTGGTTTGGTAGAACAGGGGGGCACCTTC. Translation gives CASGLVEQGGTF.

The genes are TRBV5-1 and TRBJ1-2; 8 bases line up with TRBD1. Per the germline V gene, CDR1 is SGHRS and CDR2 is YFSETQ. The CDR3 has 16 residues. The V segment lost 0 bases and the J segment 0 bases; nucleotides outside the gene matches: 4. The CDR3 region is CASSLEGTGANYGYTF. CDR3 DNA sequence: TGCGCCAGCAGCTTGGAAGGGACAGGCGCTAACTATGGCTACACCTTC.

This clone was picked up a small number of times. J is TRBJ1-1 and V is TRBV5-1, with D unclear. The V end was cut by 2 bases, the J end by 0 bases, with 8 bases between. This CDR3 is 14 amino acids long. Germline V gene sequence: CDR1 SGHRS, CDR2 YFSETQ. The CDR3 nucleotides read TGCGCCAGCAGCTTCTGGCAGATGAACACTGAAGCTTTCTTT. Amino acid sequence: CASSFWQMNTEAFF.

V usage is TRBV12-3 or TRBV12-4 and J usage is TRBJ2-7, with D tentatively TRBD1 (7 bases). The CDR3 is 13 residues long. The V end lost 4 bases, the J end lost 6 bases, and 13 bases lay between the germline ends. The CDR3 is CASSSRQGGEQYF. CDR3 coding DNA: TGTGCCAGCAGTTCCCGCCAGGGGGGCGAGCAGTACTTC.

CDR3 bases: TGTGCCAGCAGTCCCCCCGGGGCTGGTCGCTACACCTTC. Translation: CASSPPGAGRYTF. The chain has TRBV28 and TRBJ1-2; D is perhaps TRBD1 (5 bases). This CDR3 is built from 13 residues. Germline V gives CDR1 MDHEN, CDR2 SYDVKM. Trimming stripped 5 bases from V and 9 bases from J, with 16 bases between.

The chain couples TRBV7-9 to TRBJ1-5, with a possible D match to TRBD1 (5 bases). V was cut by 10 bases and J by 6 bases, with 16 bases left in between. This CDR3 comprises 13 residues. Germline values: CDR1 SEHNR, CDR2 FQNEAQ (reference sequence). The CDR3 here is CAISRGGGQPQHF. The CDR3 DNA sequence: TGTGCCATCTCCCGGGGGGGAGGTCAGCCCCAGCATTTT. Full variable domain (missing parts from reference TRBV7-9 and TRBJ1-5): DTGVSQNPRHKITKRGQNVTFRCDPISEHNRLYWYRQTLGQGPEFLTYFQNEAQLEKSRLLSDRFSAERPKGSFSTLEIQRTEQGDSAMYLCAISRGGGQPQHFGDGTRLSIL.

V and J are TRBV6-7 and TRBJ2-7; the D gene is possibly TRBD1 (6 bases). TRBV6-7 is noted as an ORF with a role that remains uncertain. This CDR3 spans 16 amino acids. V gave up 0 bases and J gave up 3 bases, with 15 bases separating them. In DNA, the CDR3 is TGTGCCAGCAGTTACTCCCCGGCTCACAGGGACTACGAGCAGTACTTC. Translating gives CASSYSPAHRDYEQYF.

The rearrangement uses TRBV6-4 and TRBJ2-3; D remains ambiguous. The V and J ends lost 6 bases and 4 bases respectively, with 11 bases between them. The CDR3 contains 13 residues. CDR1 and CDR2 from the germline V gene are MRHNA and SNTAGT. CDR3 sequence reads: CASSEYFADTQYF. The CDR3 DNA follows: TGTGCCAGCAGCGAGTATTTTGCAGATACGCAGTATTTT.

V usage is TRBV5-4 and J usage is TRBJ1-2; 11 positions agree with TRBD1. The J segment lost 4 bases and the V segment lost 5 bases, leaving 7 bases of the junction unmatched. The CDR3 contains 15 residues. Germline assignment: CDR1 SGHNT and CDR2 YYREEE (reference sequence). The CDR3 nucleotides read TGTGCCAGCAGTTATGCCGGGACAGGGGGCTATGGCTACACCTTC. This sequence encodes CASSYAGTGGYGYTF.

The rearrangement links TRBV7-9 to TRBJ2-3; TRBD2 agrees at 7 bases. From germline, CDR1 is SEHNR and CDR2 FQNEAQ (reference sequence). There are 17 residues in the CDR3. The V and J ends lost 5 bases and 5 bases, in that order; junction bases with no gene match: 16. CDR3 residues: CASSATTSSGFVDTQYF. CDR3 nucleotides: TGTGCCAGCAGCGCAACGACTAGCTCGGGGTTCGTAGATACGCAGTATTTT. The whole variable domain, filled in from reference TRBV7-9 and TRBJ2-3, reads DTGVSQNPRHKITKRGQNVTFRCDPISEHNRLYWYRQTLGQGPEFLTYFQNEAQLEKSRLLSDRFSAERPKGSFSTLEIQRTEQGDSAMYLCASSATTSSGFVDTQYFGPGTRLTVL.

The gene calls are TRBV5-4 and TRBJ2-6; TRBD1 or TRBD2 may be the D gene (5 bases each). Germline V gene lookup returns CDR1 SGHNT and CDR2 YYREEE (reference sequence). Deletions cut 4 bases from V and 0 bases from J, with 17 bases between. This CDR3 has 18 amino acids. The CDR3 reads CASSQGRERASGANVLTF. DNA of the CDR3: TGTGCCAGCAGCCAGGGCCGGGAACGCGCCTCTGGGGCCAACGTCCTGACTTTC.

The chain is built from TRBV28 and TRBJ2-5, with 7 bases identical to TRBD2. Germline assignment: CDR1 MDHEN and CDR2 SYDVKM. The CDR3 spans 16 residues. J gave up 2 bases and V 7 bases, and 13 bases lay outside the gene matches. The CDR3: CASNSRAGELQETQYF. The CDR3 DNA reads TGTGCCAGCAACTCTAGGGCGGGGGAGTTACAAGAGACCCAGTACTTC. The full variable domain, with the rest looked up from reference TRBV28 and TRBJ2-5, is DVKVTQSSRYLVKRTGEKVFLECVQDMDHENMFWYRQDPGLGLRLIYFSYDVKMKEKGDIPEGYSVSREKKERFSLILESASTNQTSMYLCASNSRAGELQETQYFGPGTRLLVL.